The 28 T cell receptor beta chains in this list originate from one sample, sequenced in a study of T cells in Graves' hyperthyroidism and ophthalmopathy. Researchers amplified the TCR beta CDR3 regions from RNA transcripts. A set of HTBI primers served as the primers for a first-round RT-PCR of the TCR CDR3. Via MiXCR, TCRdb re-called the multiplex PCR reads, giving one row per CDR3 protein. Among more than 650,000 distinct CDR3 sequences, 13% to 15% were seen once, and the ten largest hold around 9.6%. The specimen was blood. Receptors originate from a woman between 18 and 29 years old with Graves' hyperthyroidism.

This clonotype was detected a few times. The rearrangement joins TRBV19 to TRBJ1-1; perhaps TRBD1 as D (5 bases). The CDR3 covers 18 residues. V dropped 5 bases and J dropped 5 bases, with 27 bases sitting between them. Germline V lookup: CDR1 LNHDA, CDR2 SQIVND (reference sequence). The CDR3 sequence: CASSPYRASLGGRTEAFF. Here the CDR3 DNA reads TGTGCCAGTAGTCCCTATAGAGCCTCCCTGGGGGGAAGGACTGAAGCTTTCTTT.

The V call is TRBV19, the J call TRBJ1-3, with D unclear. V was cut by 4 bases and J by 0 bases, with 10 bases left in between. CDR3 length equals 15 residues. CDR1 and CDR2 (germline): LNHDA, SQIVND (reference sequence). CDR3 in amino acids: CASSNGRDSGNTIYF. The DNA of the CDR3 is TGTGCCAGTAGTAACGGACGGGACTCTGGAAACACCATATATTTT.

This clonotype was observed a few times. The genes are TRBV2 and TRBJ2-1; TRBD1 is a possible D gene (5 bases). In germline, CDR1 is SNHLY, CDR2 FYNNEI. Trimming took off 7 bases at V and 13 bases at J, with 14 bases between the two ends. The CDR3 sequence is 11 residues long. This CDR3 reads CASTRDSNQFF. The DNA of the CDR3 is TGTGCCAGCACCAGAGACAGTAATCAGTTCTTC.

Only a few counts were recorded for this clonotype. This CDR3 reads CSASEGSNQPQHF. Here the CDR3 DNA reads TGCAGTGCTTCGGAGGGTAGCAATCAGCCCCAGCATTTT. The rearrangement uses TRBV20-1 and TRBJ1-5; no clear D. The CDR3 consists of 13 residues. Per germline, CDR1 DFQATT and CDR2 SNEGSKA (reference sequence). Trimming shortened V by 5 bases and J by 0 bases, and 8 bases separated the two germline ends.

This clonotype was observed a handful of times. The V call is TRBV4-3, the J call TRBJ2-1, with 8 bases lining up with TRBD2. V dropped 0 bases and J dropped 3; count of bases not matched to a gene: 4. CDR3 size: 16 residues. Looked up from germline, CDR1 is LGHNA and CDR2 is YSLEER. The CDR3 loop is CASSQDWTSLYNEQFF. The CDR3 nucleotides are TGCGCCAGCAGCCAAGATTGGACTAGCCTCTACAATGAGCAGTTCTTC.

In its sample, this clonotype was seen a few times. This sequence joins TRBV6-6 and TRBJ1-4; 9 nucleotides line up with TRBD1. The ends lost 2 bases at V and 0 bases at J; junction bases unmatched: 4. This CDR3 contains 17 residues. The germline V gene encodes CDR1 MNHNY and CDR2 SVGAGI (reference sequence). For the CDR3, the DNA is TGTGCCAGCAGTTACACGGGACAGGGCCCAACTAATGAAAAACTGTTTTTT. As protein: CASSYTGQGPTNEKLFF.

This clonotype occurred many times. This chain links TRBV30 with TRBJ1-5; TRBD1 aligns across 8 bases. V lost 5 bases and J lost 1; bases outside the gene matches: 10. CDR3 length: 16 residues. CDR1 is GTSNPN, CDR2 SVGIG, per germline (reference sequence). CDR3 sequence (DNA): TGTGCCTGGGGGGGACAGACAGGGGCGAGCAATCAGCCCCAGCATTTT. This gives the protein CAWGGQTGASNQPQHF.

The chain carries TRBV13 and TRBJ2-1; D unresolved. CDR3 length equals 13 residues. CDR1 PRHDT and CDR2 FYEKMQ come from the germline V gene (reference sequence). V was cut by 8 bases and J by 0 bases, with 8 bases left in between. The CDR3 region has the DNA TGTGCCAGCGGACGGAGCTCCTACAATGAGCAGTTCTTC. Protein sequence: CASGRSSYNEQFF.

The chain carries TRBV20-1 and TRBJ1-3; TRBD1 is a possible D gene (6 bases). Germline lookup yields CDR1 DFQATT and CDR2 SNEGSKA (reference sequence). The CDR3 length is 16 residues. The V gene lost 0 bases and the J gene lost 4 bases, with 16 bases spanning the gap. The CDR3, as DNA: TGCAGTGCTAGAGATCGACAGGAATCTTCCGGAAACACCATATATTTT. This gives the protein CSARDRQESSGNTIYF.

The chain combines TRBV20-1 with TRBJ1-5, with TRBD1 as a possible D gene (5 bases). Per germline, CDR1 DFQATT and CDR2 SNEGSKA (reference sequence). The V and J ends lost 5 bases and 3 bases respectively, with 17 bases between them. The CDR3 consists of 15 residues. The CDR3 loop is CSAPYPPGVNQPQHF. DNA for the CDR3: TGCAGTGCTCCCTACCCCCCGGGGGTCAATCAGCCCCAGCATTTT.

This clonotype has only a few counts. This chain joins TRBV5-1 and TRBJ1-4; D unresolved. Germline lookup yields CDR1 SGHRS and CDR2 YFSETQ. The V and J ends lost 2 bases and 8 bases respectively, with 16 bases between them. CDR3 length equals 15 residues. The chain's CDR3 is CASSFGAEVREKLFF. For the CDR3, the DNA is TGCGCCAGCAGCTTCGGTGCGGAGGTGAGGGAAAAACTGTTTTTT.

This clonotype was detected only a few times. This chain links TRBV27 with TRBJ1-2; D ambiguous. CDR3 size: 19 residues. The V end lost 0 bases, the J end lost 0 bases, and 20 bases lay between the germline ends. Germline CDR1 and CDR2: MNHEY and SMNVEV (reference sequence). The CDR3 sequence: CASSLSNIGLEGANYGYTF. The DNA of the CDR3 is TGTGCCAGCAGTTTATCCAACATCGGATTGGAGGGAGCTAACTATGGCTACACCTTC.

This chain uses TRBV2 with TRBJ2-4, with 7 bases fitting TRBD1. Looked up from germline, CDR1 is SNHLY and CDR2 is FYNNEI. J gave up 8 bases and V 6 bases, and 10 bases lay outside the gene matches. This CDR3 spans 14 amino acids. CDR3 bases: TGTGCCAGCAGCCTAGGGGGCGCTGGGGACATTCAGTACTTC. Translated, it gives CASSLGGAGDIQYF.

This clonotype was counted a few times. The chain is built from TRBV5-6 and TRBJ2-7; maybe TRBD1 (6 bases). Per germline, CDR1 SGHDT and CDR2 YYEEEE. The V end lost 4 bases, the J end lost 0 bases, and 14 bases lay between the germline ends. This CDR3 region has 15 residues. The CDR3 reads CASSRWTEVSYEQYF. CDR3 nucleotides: TGTGCCAGCAGCCGCTGGACAGAGGTCTCCTACGAGCAGTACTTC.

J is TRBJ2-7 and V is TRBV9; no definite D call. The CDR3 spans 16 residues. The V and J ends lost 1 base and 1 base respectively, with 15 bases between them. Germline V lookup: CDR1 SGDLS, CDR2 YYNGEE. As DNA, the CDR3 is TGTGCCAGCAGCGTACCCCGCCAGATGGGGTCCTACGAGCAGTACTTC. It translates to CASSVPRQMGSYEQYF.

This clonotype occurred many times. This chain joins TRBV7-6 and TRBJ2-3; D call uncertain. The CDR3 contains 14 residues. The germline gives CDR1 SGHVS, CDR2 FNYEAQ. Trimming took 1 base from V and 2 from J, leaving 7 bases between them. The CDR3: CASSLGGNTDTQYF. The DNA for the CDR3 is TGTGCCAGCAGCTTAGGTGGGAACACAGATACGCAGTATTTT.

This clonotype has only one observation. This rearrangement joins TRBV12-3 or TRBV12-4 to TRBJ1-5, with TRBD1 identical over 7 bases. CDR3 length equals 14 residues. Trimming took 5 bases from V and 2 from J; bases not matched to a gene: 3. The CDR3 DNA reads TGTGCCAGCAGTAAGGGACAGCGCAATCAGCCCCAGCATTTT. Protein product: CASSKGQRNQPQHF.

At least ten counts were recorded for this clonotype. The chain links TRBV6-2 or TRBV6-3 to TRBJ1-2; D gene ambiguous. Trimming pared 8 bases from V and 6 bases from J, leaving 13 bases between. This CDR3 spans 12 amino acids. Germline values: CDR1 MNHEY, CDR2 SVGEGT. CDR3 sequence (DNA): TGTGCCAGCTTTAGGTCCTTGGATGGCTACACCTTC. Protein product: CASFRSLDGYTF.

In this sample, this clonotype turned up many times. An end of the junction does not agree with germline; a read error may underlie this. CDR3 DNA sequence: TGTACCAGCTCAGCCCGGGACTCCCAATCGGAGACCCAGTACTTC. Amino acids: CTSSARDSQSETQYF. V is TRBV6-1 and J is TRBJ2-5; TRBD2 might be the D (6 bases). This CDR3 has 15 amino acids. CDR1 and CDR2 from the germline V gene are MNHNS and SASEGT.

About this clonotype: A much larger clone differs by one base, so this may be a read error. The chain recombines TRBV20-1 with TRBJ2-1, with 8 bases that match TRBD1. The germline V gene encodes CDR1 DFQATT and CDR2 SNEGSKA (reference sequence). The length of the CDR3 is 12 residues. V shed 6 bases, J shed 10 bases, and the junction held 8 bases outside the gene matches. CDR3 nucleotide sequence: TGCAGTGCCCGACAGGGGCCCTACGAGCAGTTCTTC. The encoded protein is CSARQGPYEQFF.

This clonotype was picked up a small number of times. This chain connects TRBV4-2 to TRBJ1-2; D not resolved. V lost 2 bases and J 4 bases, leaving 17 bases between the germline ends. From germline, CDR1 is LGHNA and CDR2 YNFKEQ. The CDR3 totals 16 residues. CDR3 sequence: CASSQPHQEEGYGYTF. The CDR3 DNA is TGTGCCAGCAGCCAACCTCACCAGGAAGAGGGCTATGGCTACACCTTC.

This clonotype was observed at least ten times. The CDR3 nucleotides read TGTGCCAGCAATGGGGGAGGGTCCTACAATGAGCAGTTCTTC. Protein sequence: CASNGGGSYNEQFF. V usage is TRBV2 and J usage is TRBJ2-1; TRBD2 agrees at 7 bases. The V gene's germline CDR1 is SNHLY and CDR2 FYNNEI. The CDR3 sequence is 14 residues long. V was clipped by 7 bases and J by 1 base; unmatched bases: 4.

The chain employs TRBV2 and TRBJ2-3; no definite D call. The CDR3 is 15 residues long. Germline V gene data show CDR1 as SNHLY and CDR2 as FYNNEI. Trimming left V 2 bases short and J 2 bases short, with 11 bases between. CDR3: CASSEPDVYTDTQYF. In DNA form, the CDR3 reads TGTGCCAGCAGTGAACCGGACGTCTACACAGATACGCAGTATTTT. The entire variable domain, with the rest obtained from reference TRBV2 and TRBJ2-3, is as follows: EPEVTQTPSHQVTQMGQEVILRCVPISNHLYFYWYRQILGQKVEFLVSFYNNEISEKSEIFDDQFSVERPDGSNFTLKIRSTKLEDSAMYFCASSEPDVYTDTQYFGPGTRLTVL.

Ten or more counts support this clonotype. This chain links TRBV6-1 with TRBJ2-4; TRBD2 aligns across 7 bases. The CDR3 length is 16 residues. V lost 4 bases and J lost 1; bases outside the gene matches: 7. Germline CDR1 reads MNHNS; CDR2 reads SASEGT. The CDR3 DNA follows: TGTGCCAGCAGTGGATGGGACTACAACGCCAAAAACATTCAGTACTTC. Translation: CASSGWDYNAKNIQYF.

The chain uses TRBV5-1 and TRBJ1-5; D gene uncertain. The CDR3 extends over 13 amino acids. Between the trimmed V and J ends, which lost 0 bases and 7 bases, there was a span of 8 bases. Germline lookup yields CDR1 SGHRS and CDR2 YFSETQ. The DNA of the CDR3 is TGCGCCAGCAGCTTGGATCCGCACCAGCCCCAGCATTTT. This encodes CASSLDPHQPQHF.

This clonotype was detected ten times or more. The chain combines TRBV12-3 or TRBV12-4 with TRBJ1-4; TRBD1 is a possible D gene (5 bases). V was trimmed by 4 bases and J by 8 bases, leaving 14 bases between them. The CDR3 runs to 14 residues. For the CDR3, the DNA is TGTGCCAGCAGTTGGGGACTGGGAGTAGAAAAACTGTTTTTT. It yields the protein CASSWGLGVEKLFF.

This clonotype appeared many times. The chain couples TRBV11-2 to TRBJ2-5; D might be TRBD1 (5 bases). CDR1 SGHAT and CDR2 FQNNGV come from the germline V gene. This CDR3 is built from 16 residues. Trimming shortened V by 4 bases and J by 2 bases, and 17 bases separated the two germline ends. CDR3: CASSSKTVVIQETQYF. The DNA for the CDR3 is TGTGCCAGCAGCTCAAAGACAGTCGTGATACAAGAGACCCAGTACTTC.

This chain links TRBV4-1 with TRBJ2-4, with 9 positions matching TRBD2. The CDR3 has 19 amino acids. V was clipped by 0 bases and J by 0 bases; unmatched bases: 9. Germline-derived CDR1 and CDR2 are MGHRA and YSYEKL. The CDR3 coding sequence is TGCGCCAGCAGCCAAGATAGACTAGCGGTCATACTAGCCAAAAACATTCAGTACTTC. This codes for CASSQDRLAVILAKNIQYF.